The clone carrying this TCR beta chain was counted at least ten times. The target antigen is unknown. Germline assignment: CDR1 SGHDT and CDR2 YYEEEE. Trimming cost V 2 bases and J 6 bases, with 15 bases left between them. This CDR3 is 15 amino acids long. These data are taken from a study of metastatic and nonmetastatic thyroid tumors. Study in general: The authors compared repertoires across blood and tumor or nodule tissue from malignant and benign thyroid patients. Study-level points and caveats: Malignant tumors reportedly showed significantly higher TCR beta diversity than benign nodules in both blood and tumor.

Each patient came to thyroid surgery without any prior treatment (of any kind). In the authors' methods: Across clinicopathological groups, CDR3 differences served as the basis for building a distant-metastasis classifier for papillary thyroid cancer. Using MiXCR, TCRdb re-called clones from the PCR reads. The V and J calls shown here were made by TCRdb, not taken from the authors' results. Of about 33,000 clones listed, about a sixth are singletons. Sequenced: blood. This chain joins TRBV5-6 and TRBJ2-1; possibly TRBD1 or TRBD2 for D (7 bases each). This clonotype was obtained from a female donor with papillary thyroid cancer or a benign thyroid nodule (not recorded which). Some clones in this sample may be carry-over from other donors' samples. The CDR3 is CASSFIQGGVNEQFF. CDR3 sequence (DNA): TGTGCCAGCAGCTTTATCCAGGGGGGGGTCAATGAGCAGTTCTTC.